These 9 T cell receptor beta chains share one sample of origin, sequenced in a study of Ad26.COV2.S vaccination and SARS-CoV-2 variants. TCRdb's table, derived via immunoSEQ multiplex PCR, lists solely in-frame clones and lacks some. This table holds roughly 320,000 clones, about 82% found once. Documented treatment: around 19 received Ad26.COV2.S at low or high dose, single or two shots; about five received placebo; per-sample allocation not given. Specimens were obtained on day 63 following the first vaccine or placebo injection. Specimen: peripheral blood, collected in a trial of Ad26.COV2.S vaccine versus placebo. These receptors came from a person between 18 and 65 years old who received the Ad26.COV2.S COVID-19 vaccine or a placebo.

CDR3 in amino acids: CASSYSRSEKLFF. CDR3 sequence (DNA): TGTGCCAGCAGTTACTCGAGGTCTGAAAAACTGTTTTTT. The J gene is TRBJ1-4, the V gene TRBV6-5; D is undetermined. CDR1 is MNHEY and CDR2 is SVGAGI in the germline V gene. CDR3 size: 13 residues. V was cut by 0 bases and J by 7 bases, with 6 bases left in between.

The rearrangement uses TRBV27 and TRBJ2-1; TRBD2 aligns across 9 bases. The trim removed 4 bases at V and 6 bases at J, leaving 10 bases unmatched. In germline, CDR1 is MNHEY, CDR2 SMNVEV (reference sequence). The CDR3 contains 16 residues. CDR3 nucleotide sequence: TGTGCCAGCAGTTCGCATCGGACTAGCGAAATCAATGAGCAGTTCTTC. It specifies CASSSHRTSEINEQFF.

This clone was recorded only once. This chain uses TRBV6-5 with TRBJ2-7; 7 bases are shared with TRBD1. The CDR3 length is 13 residues. Losses at the gene ends were 6 bases for V and 5 bases for J; bases not matched to a gene: 7. Germline assignment: CDR1 MNHEY and CDR2 SVGAGI. The CDR3 coding sequence is TGTGCCAGCAGGAAACAGGGGTCCGACGAGCAGTACTTC. Its translation is CASRKQGSDEQYF.

The chain carries TRBV27 and TRBJ2-5; D possibly corresponds to TRBD1 (6 bases). CDR1 and CDR2 (germline): MNHEY, SMNVEV (reference sequence). Deletions cut 6 bases from V and 7 bases from J, with 18 bases between. The CDR3 is 14 residues long. The CDR3 spells CASRWDIRGGTQYF. The CDR3 DNA reads as TGTGCCAGCAGGTGGGACATCCGAGGAGGGACCCAGTACTTC.

This clone was counted at least ten times. The V call is TRBV5-8, the J call TRBJ2-7; possibly TRBD1 for D (5 bases). Germline CDR1 and CDR2: SGHTS and YDEGEE. This CDR3 contains 12 residues. The V and J ends lost 7 bases and 4 bases respectively, with 12 bases between them. Here the CDR3 reads CASAVGRYEQYF. In DNA, the CDR3 is TGTGCCAGCGCGGTGGGGCGATACGAGCAGTACTTC.

The chain couples TRBV7-9 to TRBJ2-3; D unclear. The germline CDR1 and CDR2 sequences are SEHNR and FQNEAQ (reference sequence). The CDR3 length is 18 residues. Trimming took 10 bases from V and 4 from J, leaving 30 bases between them. CDR3 region: CATPQIWGPHVGSDTQYF. The CDR3 coding sequence is TGTGCCACTCCCCAAATCTGGGGTCCGCACGTGGGGTCAGATACGCAGTATTTT. The whole variable domain, filled in from reference TRBV7-9 and TRBJ2-3, reads DTGVSQNPRHKITKRGQNVTFRCDPISEHNRLYWYRQTLGQGPEFLTYFQNEAQLEKSRLLSDRFSAERPKGSFSTLEIQRTEQGDSAMYLCATPQIWGPHVGSDTQYFGPGTRLTVL.

This clone has at least ten counts. V gene TRBV3-1 (or the pseudogene TRBV3-2) combines with J gene TRBJ1-2, with 12 positions matching TRBD1. The V segment lost 4 bases and the J segment 8 bases; nucleotides outside the gene matches: 5. Germline V gene data show CDR1 as LGHDT and CDR2 as YNNKEL (reference sequence). This CDR3 comprises 14 residues. The CDR3 is CASSRGQGAGGYTF. The DNA of the CDR3 is TGTGCCAGCAGCCGGGGACAGGGGGCGGGCGGCTACACCTTC.

There are a few counts of this clone. This chain links TRBV2 with TRBJ1-4, with a weak D call TRBD1 (5 bases). Trimming removed 10 bases at V and 8 bases at J, with 17 bases between. The germline V gene encodes CDR1 SNHLY and CDR2 FYNNEI. The CDR3 covers 13 residues. The CDR3 protein is CATGLTGREKLFF. The CDR3, as DNA: TGTGCCACCGGACTTACAGGTCGGGAAAAACTGTTTTTT.

This clone appeared once. The chain combines TRBV7-9 with TRBJ2-5; maybe TRBD1 (6 bases). The CDR3 spans 15 residues. Trimming stripped 5 bases from V and 2 bases from J, with 15 bases between. Germline V CDR1 and CDR2: SEHNR, FQNEAQ (reference sequence). CDR3 protein: CASSPRRQEQETQYF. CDR3 in DNA: TGTGCCAGCAGCCCCAGGCGACAGGAACAAGAGACCCAGTACTTC.